These 11 T cell receptor beta chains were all obtained from the same sample, sequenced in a study of T cell responses to AZD1222 COVID-19 vaccine. Using immunoSEQ multiplex PCR, the repertoire was profiled, and TCRdb retains in-frame clones only, with some absent. The sample includes 150,000 to 200,000 clones, approximately 90% of them seen just once. The specimen comprised peripheral blood, sampled 28 days after the second AZD1222 dose. These receptors were taken from an adult who received the AZD1222 COVID-19 vaccine.

The J gene is TRBJ1-1, the V gene TRBV11-2, with D unresolved. V was trimmed by 5 bases and J by 3 bases, leaving 16 bases between them. Germline assignment: CDR1 SGHAT and CDR2 FQNNGV. There are 15 residues in the CDR3. CDR3 coding DNA: TGTGCCAGCAGCCACCTATCTCTGGGAGACACTGAAGCTTTCTTT. Its protein product is CASSHLSLGDTEAFF.

The chain joins TRBV4-1 to TRBJ1-2, with unresolved D. Germline V gene lookup returns CDR1 MGHRA and CDR2 YSYEKL. CDR3 length: 12 residues. V lost 0 bases and J 5 bases, leaving 4 bases between the germline ends. CDR3 sequence reads: CASSQEQYGYTF. DNA of the CDR3: TGCGCCAGCAGCCAAGAACAGTATGGCTACACCTTC.

The V and J genes are TRBV21-1 and TRBJ2-5; the table's D call, TRBD2, has no DNA check behind it. TRBV21-1 is labeled a pseudogene. The CDR3 is made up of 11 amino acids. CDR3 DNA: TGTGCCAGCATTCTCGAAGAGACCCAGTACTTC. This gives the protein CASILEETQYF.

This chain links TRBV6-2 or TRBV6-3 with TRBJ1-5; D ambiguous. V was cut by 2 bases and J by 0 bases, with 20 bases left in between. This CDR3 spans 19 amino acids. Per germline, CDR1 MNHEY and CDR2 SVGEGT. The CDR3 reads CASSYATPSRTDSNQPQHF. CDR3 sequence (DNA): TGTGCCAGCAGTTACGCTACGCCAAGCCGGACGGATAGCAATCAGCCCCAGCATTTT.

The chain recombines TRBV5-4 with TRBJ1-2; D gene unclear. Germline CDR1 is SGHNT and CDR2 is YYREEE (reference sequence). V was pared by 5 bases and J by 8 bases, with 16 bases between. This CDR3 comprises 13 residues. CDR3 in DNA: TGTGCCAGCAGGTCCGGGAGCAATGGGGGCTACACCTTC. Protein sequence: CASRSGSNGGYTF. Full variable domain (missing parts from reference TRBV5-4 and TRBJ1-2): ETGVTQSPTHLIKTRGQQVTLRCSSQSGHNTVSWYQQALGQGPQFIFQYYREEENGRGNFPPRFSGLQFPNYSSELNVNALELDDSALYLCASRSGSNGGYTFGSGTRLTVV.

The chain is built from TRBV19 and TRBJ1-4; D is possibly TRBD1 (5 bases). Between the trimmed V and J ends, which lost 5 bases and 3 bases, there was a span of 13 bases. The length of the CDR3 is 15 residues. Germline V gene data show CDR1 as LNHDA and CDR2 as SQIVND (reference sequence). CDR3 region: CASSGQGKPNEKLFF. CDR3 in DNA: TGTGCCAGTAGTGGGCAGGGAAAACCTAATGAAAAACTGTTTTTT.

Concerning this clone: This sample also contains other DNA sequences that code for the same CDR3. J is TRBJ2-7 and V is TRBV12-5, with 10 bases that match TRBD2. The germline V gene encodes CDR1 LGHNT and CDR2 FRNRAP. With 1 base clipped from V and 2 bases from J, the junction kept 2 bases outside the gene matches. The CDR3 extends over 15 amino acids. CDR3: CASGLGTSGPYEQYF. As DNA, the CDR3 is TGTGCTAGTGGTTTGGGGACTAGCGGTCCCTACGAGCAGTACTTC.

The chain couples TRBV7-9 to TRBJ2-6; 8 bases are shared with TRBD2. The CDR3 covers 18 residues. Germline V gene data show CDR1 as SEHNR and CDR2 as FQNEAQ (reference sequence). The J segment lost 1 base and the V segment lost 7 bases, leaving 12 bases of the junction unmatched. The CDR3 region has the DNA TGTGCCAGCAACCCGTTCCGGGGGGGCCCGTCTGGGGCCAACGTCCTGACTTTC. It codes for CASNPFRGGPSGANVLTF. The variable domain in full, completed from reference TRBV7-9 and TRBJ2-6, reads DTGVSQNPRHKITKRGQNVTFRCDPISEHNRLYWYRQTLGQGPEFLTYFQNEAQLEKSRLLSDRFSAERPKGSFSTLEIQRTEQGDSAMYLCASNPFRGGPSGANVLTFGAGSRLTVL.

The chain recombines TRBV2 with TRBJ1-3, with 7 nucleotides matching TRBD1. The CDR3 consists of 16 residues. Germline CDR1 SNHLY, CDR2 FYNNEI. The V segment lost 6 bases and the J segment 0 bases; nucleotides outside the gene matches: 8. The chain's CDR3 is CASRSTGASSGNTIYF. The CDR3 DNA is TGTGCCAGCAGATCTACAGGGGCCTCCTCTGGAAACACCATATATTTT.

V and J are TRBV20-1 and TRBJ1-2; no clear D. V was cut by 3 bases and J by 8 bases, with 10 bases left in between. There are 11 residues in the CDR3. Germline V gene sequence: CDR1 DFQATT, CDR2 SNEGSKA (reference sequence). The CDR3 reads CSASRALGYTF. DNA of the CDR3: TGCAGTGCTAGTCGTGCTCTAGGCTACACCTTC.

Here the CDR3 reads CAISAGQGNTEAFF. CDR3 in DNA: TGTGCCATCAGTGCGGGACAGGGGAACACTGAAGCTTTCTTT. V usage is TRBV10-3 and J usage is TRBJ1-1; 9 positions match TRBD1. CDR3 length equals 14 residues. Germline CDR1 ENHRY, CDR2 SYGVKD. The V gene end was trimmed by 4 bases and the J gene end by 1 base; junction bases not matched to a gene: 1.